Presented here are 10 T cell receptor beta chains from one specimen sequenced in a study of spatial heterogeneity in lung cancer. TCRdb reprocessed the 5' RACE reads with MiXCR, giving one entry per CDR3 protein. The profile covers more than 8,000 distinct CDR3 sequences, with 5% to 6.5% appearing a single time and 27% taken by the ten largest. Time point: sample taken at primary tumor resection. Sequencing was performed on whole RNA extracted from tumor and nontumor lung tissue, or from frozen PBMC, and the material was left unsorted. Sequenced here: PBMCs, sampled at surgery. These TCRs come from a male donor with early-stage non-small cell lung cancer.

This clonotype is classed as medium-sized. The J gene is TRBJ1-1, the V gene TRBV3-1; no clear D gene. From germline, CDR1 is LGHDT and CDR2 YNNKEL (reference sequence). The V and J ends lost 3 bases and 4 bases respectively, with 9 bases between them. The CDR3 is 13 residues long. The CDR3 region has the DNA TGTGCCAGCAGCCATCCCCCGGGCACTGAAGCTTTCTTT. This gives the protein CASSHPPGTEAFF.

By share of the sample, this clonotype is medium-sized. The chain joins TRBV29-1 to TRBJ2-3; D unresolved. In germline, CDR1 is SQVTM, CDR2 ANQGSEA. V shed 0 bases and J shed 0 bases, with 13 bases lying between them. This CDR3 is built from 16 residues. The CDR3 nucleotides are TGCAGCGTTGAAGATCGAGAACTACTCAGCACAGATACGCAGTATTTT. Protein: CSVEDRELLSTDTQYF.

This clonotype has a handful of counts. The chain has TRBV29-1 and TRBJ2-7; tentatively, D is TRBD1 or TRBD2 (6 bases each). CDR1 is SQVTM, CDR2 ANQGSEA, per germline. This CDR3 comprises 13 residues. Trimming pared 4 bases from V and 2 bases from J, leaving 12 bases between. The CDR3 sequence: CSVVGGHTYEQYF. CDR3 bases: TGCAGCGTTGTCGGGGGCCATACCTACGAGCAGTACTTC.

This clonotype was recorded many times. V usage is TRBV6-2 or TRBV6-3 and J usage is TRBJ2-3; D is possibly TRBD1 (5 bases). CDR3 length equals 14 residues. Between the trimmed V and J ends, which lost 8 bases and 1 base, there was a span of 13 bases. CDR1 and CDR2 (germline): MNHEY, SVGEGT. The CDR3 DNA reads as TGTGCCAGCGGGGCATCCCTCCGCACAGATACGCAGTATTTT. Its translation is CASGASLRTDTQYF.

There are many counts of this clonotype. This sequence joins TRBV7-2 and TRBJ2-6; 8 nucleotides align to TRBD1. The germline V gene encodes CDR1 SGHTA and CDR2 FQGNSA. The CDR3 contains 18 residues. After removal of 0 bases from V and 4 bases from J, the junction contained 8 bases not matched to a gene. The CDR3 spells CASSLARQGAAGANVLTF. The DNA of the CDR3 is TGTGCCAGCAGCTTAGCTCGTCAGGGGGCGGCCGGGGCCAACGTCCTGACTTTC.

This chain connects TRBV10-3 to TRBJ2-5, with TRBD2 identical over 7 bases. The CDR3 extends over 16 amino acids. Germline-derived CDR1 and CDR2 are ENHRY and SYGVKD. V lost 3 bases to trimming and J lost 2 bases; unmatched junction nucleotides: 9. The CDR3 DNA follows: TGTGCCATCAGTGAAAATCCGGCTAGCGGTCAAGAGACCCAGTACTTC. Amino acid sequence: CAISENPASGQETQYF.

This clonotype came up many times. This rearrangement joins TRBV7-8 to TRBJ2-7; the D gene is possibly TRBD1 (5 bases). Germline V CDR1 and CDR2: SGHVS, FQNEAQ. Trimming stripped 7 bases from V and 3 bases from J, with 16 bases between. The CDR3 loop spans 14 amino acids. The CDR3 spells CASTLGLEGYEQYF. DNA of the CDR3: TGTGCCAGCACCCTGGGGCTAGAAGGCTACGAGCAGTACTTC.

Judged by abundance, this clonotype is medium-sized. V is TRBV6-6 and J is TRBJ2-7, with D maybe TRBD2 (6 bases). The CDR3 totals 13 residues. Trimming removed 8 bases from V and 6 bases from J, with 17 bases in between. Germline values: CDR1 MNHNY, CDR2 SVGAGI (reference sequence). CDR3 coding DNA: TGTGCCAGCGGCTCTGGCGGGGCGGTCGAGCAGTACTTC. It specifies CASGSGGAVEQYF.

The chain carries TRBV11-1 and TRBJ2-5, with D hard to call. From germline, CDR1 is SGHAT and CDR2 FQDESV (reference sequence). This CDR3 has 13 residues. Trimming removed 5 bases from V and 4 bases from J, with 11 bases in between. This CDR3 reads CASSPAYRETQYF. CDR3 DNA: TGTGCCAGCAGCCCGGCCTACCGAGAGACCCAGTACTTC.

Many counts were recorded for this clonotype. The rearrangement joins TRBV12-3 or TRBV12-4 to TRBJ2-7; D may correspond to TRBD1 or TRBD2 (7 bases each). Trimming left V 5 bases short and J 4 bases short, with 27 bases between. This CDR3 is built from 18 residues. In DNA, the CDR3 is TGTGCCAGCAGTATGGGGCAGCCCGACAGGGAGGGGTTTTACGAGCAGTACTTC. Encoded protein: CASSMGQPDREGFYEQYF.